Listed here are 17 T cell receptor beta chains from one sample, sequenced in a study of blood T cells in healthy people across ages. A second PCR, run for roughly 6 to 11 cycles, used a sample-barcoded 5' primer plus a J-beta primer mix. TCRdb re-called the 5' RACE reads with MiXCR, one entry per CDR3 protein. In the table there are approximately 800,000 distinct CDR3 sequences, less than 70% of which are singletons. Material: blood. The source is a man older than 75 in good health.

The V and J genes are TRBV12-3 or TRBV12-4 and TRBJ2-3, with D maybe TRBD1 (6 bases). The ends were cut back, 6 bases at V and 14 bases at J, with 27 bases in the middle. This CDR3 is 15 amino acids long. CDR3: CASRPAKQGYRYAYF. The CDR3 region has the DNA TGTGCCAGCAGACCAGCTAAACAGGGATACAGATACGCGTATTTT.

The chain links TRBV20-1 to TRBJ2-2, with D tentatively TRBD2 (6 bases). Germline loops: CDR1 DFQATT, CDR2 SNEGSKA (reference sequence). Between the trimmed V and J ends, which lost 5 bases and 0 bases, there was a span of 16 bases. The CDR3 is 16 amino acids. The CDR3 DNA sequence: TGCAGTGCTGATCATCCGGGACTTACGAACACCGGGGAGCTGTTTTTT. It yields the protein CSADHPGLTNTGELFF.

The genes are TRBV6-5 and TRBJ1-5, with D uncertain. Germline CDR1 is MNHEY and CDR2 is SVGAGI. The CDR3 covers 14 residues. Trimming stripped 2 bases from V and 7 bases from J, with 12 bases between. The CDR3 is CASSYGRLEQPQHF. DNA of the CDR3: TGTGCCAGCAGTTACGGACGGTTGGAGCAGCCCCAGCATTTT.

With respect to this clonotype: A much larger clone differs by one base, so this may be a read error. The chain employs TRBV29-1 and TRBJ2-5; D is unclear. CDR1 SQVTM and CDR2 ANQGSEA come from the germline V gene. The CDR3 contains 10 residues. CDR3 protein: CNVSVGEQYF. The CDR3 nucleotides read TGCAACGTTTCCGTCGGAGAGCAGTACTTC.

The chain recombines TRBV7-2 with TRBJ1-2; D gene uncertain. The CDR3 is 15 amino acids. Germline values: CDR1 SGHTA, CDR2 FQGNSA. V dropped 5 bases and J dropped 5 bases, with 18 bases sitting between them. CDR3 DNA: TGTGCCAGCAGCCTCGGGCGGAGCGGGGTTTATGGCTACACCTTC. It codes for CASSLGRSGVYGYTF. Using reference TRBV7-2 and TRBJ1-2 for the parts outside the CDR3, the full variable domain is GAGVSQSPSNKVTEKGKDVELRCDPISGHTALYWYRQSLGQGLEFLIYFQGNSAPDKSGLPSDRFSAERTGGSVSTLTIQRTQQEDSAVYLCASSLGRSGVYGYTFGSGTRLTVV.

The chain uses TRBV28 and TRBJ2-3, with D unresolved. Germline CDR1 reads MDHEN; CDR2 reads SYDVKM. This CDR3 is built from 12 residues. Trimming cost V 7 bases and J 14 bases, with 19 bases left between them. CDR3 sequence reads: CASKVGNRYAYF. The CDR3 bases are TGTGCCAGCAAGGTGGGAAACAGATACGCGTATTTT.

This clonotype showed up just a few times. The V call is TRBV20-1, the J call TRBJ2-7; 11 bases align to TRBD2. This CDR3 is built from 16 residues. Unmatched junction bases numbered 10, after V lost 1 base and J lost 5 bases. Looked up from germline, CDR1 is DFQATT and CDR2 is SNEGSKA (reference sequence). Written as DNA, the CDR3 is TGCAGTGCTAGAGGTATAGCGGGAGGGCCCATGAACGAGCAGTACTTC. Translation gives CSARGIAGGPMNEQYF.

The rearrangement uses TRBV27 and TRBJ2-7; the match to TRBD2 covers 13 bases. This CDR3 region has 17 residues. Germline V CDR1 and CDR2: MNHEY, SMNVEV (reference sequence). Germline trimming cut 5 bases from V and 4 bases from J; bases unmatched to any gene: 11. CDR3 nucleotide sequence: TGTGCCAGCAGTGCCCCCCGGGGGACTAGCGGGATATACGAGCAGTACTTC. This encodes CASSAPRGTSGIYEQYF.

For the CDR3, the DNA is TGTGCCATTACCGGGCCGGTCAATGAGCAGTTCTTC. As protein: CAITGPVNEQFF. The chain has TRBV25-1 and TRBJ2-1; D is unclear. Germline values: CDR1 MGHDK, CDR2 SYGVNS. The ends were cut back, 10 bases at V and 6 bases at J, with 13 bases in the middle. CDR3 length: 12 amino acids. The variable domain in full, with the rest retrieved from reference TRBV25-1 and TRBJ2-1, is EADIYQTPRYLVIGTGKKITLECSQTMGHDKMYWYQQDPGMELHLIHYSYGVNSTEKGDLSSESTVSRIRTEHFPLTLESARPSHTSQYLCAITGPVNEQFFGPGTRLTVL.

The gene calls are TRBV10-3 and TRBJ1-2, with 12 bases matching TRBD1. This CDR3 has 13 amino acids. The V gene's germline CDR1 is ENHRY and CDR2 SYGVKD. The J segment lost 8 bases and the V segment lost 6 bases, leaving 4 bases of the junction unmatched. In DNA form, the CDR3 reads TGTGCCATCAGAACCGGGACAGGGGGCGGCTACACCTTC. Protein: CAIRTGTGGGYTF.

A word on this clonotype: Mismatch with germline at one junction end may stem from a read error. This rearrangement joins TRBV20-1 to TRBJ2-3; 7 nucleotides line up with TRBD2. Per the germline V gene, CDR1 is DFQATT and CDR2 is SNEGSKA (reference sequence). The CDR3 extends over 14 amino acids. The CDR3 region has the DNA TGCAGTGCTCTAAGCGGGACGGGCACAGGTACGCAGTATTTT. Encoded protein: CSALSGTGTGTQYF.

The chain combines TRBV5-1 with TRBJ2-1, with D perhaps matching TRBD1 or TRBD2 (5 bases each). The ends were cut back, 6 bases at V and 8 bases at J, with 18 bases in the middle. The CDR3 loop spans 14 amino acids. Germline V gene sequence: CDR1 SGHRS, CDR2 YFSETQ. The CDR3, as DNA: TGCGCCAGCACCTGGGGCATCACGGGGTATGAGCAGTTCTTC. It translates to CASTWGITGYEQFF.

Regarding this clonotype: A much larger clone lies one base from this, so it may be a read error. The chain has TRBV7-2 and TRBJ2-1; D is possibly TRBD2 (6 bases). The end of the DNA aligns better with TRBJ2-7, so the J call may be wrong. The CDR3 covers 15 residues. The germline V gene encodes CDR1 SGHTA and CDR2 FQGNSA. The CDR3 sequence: CASSPRGLAYNEQYF. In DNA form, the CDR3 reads TGTGCCAGCAGCCCCCGGGGGTTAGCCTACAATGAGCAGTACTTC.

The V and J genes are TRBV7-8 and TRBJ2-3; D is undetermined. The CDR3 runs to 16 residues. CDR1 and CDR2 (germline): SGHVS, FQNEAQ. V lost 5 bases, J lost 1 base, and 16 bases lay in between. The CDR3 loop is CASSPLGGQGTDTQYF. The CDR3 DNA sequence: TGTGCCAGCAGCCCCCTAGGTGGCCAGGGCACAGATACGCAGTATTTT.

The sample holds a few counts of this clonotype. DNA of the CDR3: TGTGCCAGCAGTCCCTCAGTGGGGCAGTACTTC. Protein sequence: CASSPSVGQYF. This chain links TRBV25-1 with TRBJ2-7; D uncertain. The CDR3 totals 11 residues. Trimming shortened V by 5 bases and J by 9 bases, and 11 bases separated the two germline ends. The V gene's germline CDR1 is MGHDK and CDR2 SYGVNS.

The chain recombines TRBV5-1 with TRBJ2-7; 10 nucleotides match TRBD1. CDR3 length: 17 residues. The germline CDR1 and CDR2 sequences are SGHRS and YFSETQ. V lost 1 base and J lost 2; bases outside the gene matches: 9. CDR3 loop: CASSLHTSGTGAYEQYF. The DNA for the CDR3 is TGCGCCAGCAGCTTGCACACTTCCGGGACAGGGGCCTACGAGCAGTACTTC.

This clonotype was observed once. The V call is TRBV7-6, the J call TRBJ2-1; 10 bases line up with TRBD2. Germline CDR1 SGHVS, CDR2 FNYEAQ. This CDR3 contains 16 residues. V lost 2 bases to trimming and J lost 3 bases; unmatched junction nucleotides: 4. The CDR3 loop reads CASSLSSGRGYNEQFF. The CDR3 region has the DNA TGTGCCAGCAGCTTATCCAGCGGGAGGGGCTACAATGAGCAGTTCTTC.